This TCR beta chain was identified during a study of T cells in Graves' hyperthyroidism and ophthalmopathy (dated by TCRdb to about 2019). Looking at the study overall: To identify TCR V-J signatures that set the groups apart, the researchers used a discovery cohort of 100 patients, made up of about 44 with Graves' ophthalmopathy and some 58 with stable Graves' hyperthyroidism. After blood sampling, hyperthyroidism patients were treated with methimazole at a starting dose of 30 mg daily, and ophthalmopathy patients were treated with high-dose intravenous methylprednisolone. In roughly six Graves' hyperthyroidism patients, the study also compared T-cell repertoires from thyroid tissue with T-cell repertoires from blood. According to the paper, TCR Vbeta CDR3 sequencing was carried out on 135 peripheral blood samples, which came from 40 to 45 ophthalmopathy, approximately 78 hyperthyroidism and roughly 17 progressor patients. For training and testing, the approximately 92 patients in the discovery cohort were randomly divided in a 7:3 ratio. Prospective prediction of ophthalmopathy was tested in an independent validation cohort of 18 to 20 hyperthyroidism patients and 15 to 17 patients who later progressed to ophthalmopathy.

From a lookup of the germline V gene, CDR1 and CDR2 are SGHAT and FQNNGV. Trimming at the junction amounts to 5 bases on V and 9 bases on J, and the germline ends lie 11 bases apart. Reading from cysteine to phenylalanine, the CDR3 counts 13 amino acids. The retained sequence is limited to the CDR3, 39 bases, with the frame set at the first base. Regarding this clonotype: This clone's antigen is unknown. No quality values exist for individual bases; no much larger clone is one base distant.

Any patient with an uncontrolled infection, another autoimmune disease, pregnancy or lactation was excluded. Diagnoses were based on clinical symptoms, serum thyroxine and TRAb, thyroid ultrasound and orbital computed tomography. Total RNA was extracted with Trizol reagent, and quality was checked on an Agilent 2100 Bioanalyzer. The paper as a whole reports these results and caveats: A model built on a 13 V-J signature distinguished ophthalmopathy from stable hyperthyroidism, reaching over 85% sensitivity and around 81% specificity in cross-validation and 80%/75% in testing. During validation, the model predicted progression to ophthalmopathy a median of around six months ahead of onset, with around 71% sensitivity and 72% to 80% specificity. Most expanded thyroid clonotypes (frequency above 0.001) were also detected in blood, a finding suggesting that blood repertoires may reflect thyroid immune responses. Sample size was not statistically predetermined, and investigators were not blinded to group allocation.

The TCR beta CDR3 regions were amplified from the RNA transcripts. The first round of RT-PCR for the TCR CDR3 was performed with the HTBI primer set and the Qiagen OneStep RT-PCR kit. The libraries were constructed in a second round of multiplex PCR and then size-selected and purified. Sequencing of the libraries was done on an Illumina HiSeq2000 using paired-end 100 bp reads. In the original analysis: Raw data were processed with SOAPnuke, discarding reads with adapters, uncalled bases, mean Phred below 15, or no exact constant-primer or identifier match. High-quality paired reads were merged using COPE v1.2.5, and each unique nucleotide sequence was defined as a clonotype. Clonotypes were aligned to IMGT TRBV, TRBD and TRBJ reference segments using MiTCR v1.1. The analysis was restricted to V-J combinations with a frequency above 0.0001, which together covered around 99% of the repertoires. A TCS score was defined as the ratio between F50 (clonal expansion) and ExV (chaos), using BLOSUM62-based TCRdist between CDR3 peptides within each V-J. Welch's t-statistics and random forest reduced around 520 V-J features to roughly 13, which were used in a naive Bayes classifier (R e1071). The Morisita-Horn index was used to measure how similar the thyroid and blood repertoires were. TCRdb applied fastp at Q25 and MiXCR to the public reads, then kept only in-frame beta chains. Every CDR3 protein is listed once, alongside the most common genes and DNA of its rows. It is TCRdb's table, rather than the study itself, that gives the V and J calls and clone size. This sample has 550,000 to 700,000 distinct CDR3 sequences in its table, and about 45% of those were observed once. Around 20% of the sample rests with the top ten.

Sequencing was carried out using peripheral blood or thyroid tissue (not recorded which). This receptor chain uses TRBV11-2 and TRBJ1-6; no confident D gene assignment can be made. The clonotype originates from an adult woman with Graves' disease, either hyperthyroidism or ophthalmopathy (not recorded which). The nucleotide sequence reads TGTGCCAGCAGCGGAGGGTTCATTTCACCCCTCCACTTT. Its amino acids are CASSGGFISPLHF.